This TCR beta chain is drawn from a study of blood T cell repertoires in COVID-19. On the study more broadly: Material from acute and convalescent COVID-19 was sourced from the United States, Italy and Spain.

Trimming stripped 9 bases from V and 1 base from J, with 16 bases between. This CDR3 spans 15 amino acids. Germline V gene data show CDR1 as SNHLY and CDR2 as FYNNEI. In the source study's methods: Amplification with reference gene primers provided the estimates of nucleated cell counts. Assay used: immunoSEQ multiplex PCR; TCRdb lists only in-frame clones, some missing. Clone size and the V and J calls come from that table; the DNA yielded D and trimming. The sample lists around 300,000 clones; around 86% were seen once. The sequencing sample was made of PBMCs or T cells enriched from blood (not recorded which). The sequence was collected from a woman in her 40s who had recovered from COVID-19. The chain employs TRBV2 and TRBJ2-1, with D uncertain. CDR3 in amino acids: CARNSPGGSYNEQFF. For the CDR3, the DNA is TGTGCCAGAAACTCCCCCGGCGGATCCTACAATGAGCAGTTCTTC.